A single TCR beta chain is shown here with its context. This clone appeared a single time. Its cognate antigen has yet to be identified. Within one base of it there is no much larger clone, and no base qualities were kept. The entry originates in a study of cytomegalovirus exposure and HLA in healthy donors (TCRdb year 2017). Notes on the research overall: The roughly 670 repertoires of the first cohort and the roughly 120 validation repertoires were produced on the same platform, according to a later analysis. High-throughput TCR immunosequencing, statistical association of individual TCRs with disease status, and machine learning were combined to predict cytomegalovirus infection status. The study aimed to test whether signatures of past pathogen exposure could be identified by cataloging public T cell receptors. In addition to the first cohort of 666 subjects, a separate validation cohort of 120 different subjects was used.

Library preparation used the immunoSEQ multiplex PCR assay. The original pipeline was this. A statistical classification framework was built for diagnosing cytomegalovirus status from the catalog of TCR beta chain sequences. The table comes from immuneACCESS by way of TCRdb, which keeps in-frame sequences with V and J called. Part of the clones is missing from these tables; in studies checked, under half for an unresolved V gene and the rest for unknown reasons. Clonal size and the V and J genes are those of that table, whereas D and trimming came from the DNA. The sample profile shows around 98,000 clones; roughly 87% of them were found once. The ten largest clones capture approximately 5.8% of the sample. Between the V and J ends, shortened by 4 bases and 2 bases respectively, the junction contains 13 bases. The germline V gene gives CDR1 as MGHRA and CDR2 as YSYEKL. Taken from cysteine to phenylalanine, the CDR3 has 15 residues. The CDR3 DNA has 45 bases and is translated from base 1.

Donors formed part of the validation cohort, which comprised some 120 subjects and was distinct from the first cohort of 690 or so subjects. Points the paper makes about the study in general: In both the original and validation cohorts, the classifier was reported to diagnose cytomegalovirus status with high specificity and sensitivity. In vitro tests confirmed that a few of the cytomegalovirus-associated TCR beta chains recognize cytomegalovirus antigens. A later analysis had no HLA typing for the validation cohort, so co-occurrence there was scored across all 130 or so repertoires. Across donors, most TCR sequences were observed very rarely, whereas some public TCRs were present in many individuals. Subsequent analysis determined that TCRs grouped into clusters in the first cohort also showed a tendency toward co-occurrence across the 120 or so validation repertoires, and 94% of cluster scores exceeded 0. The study gave a list of 150 to 200 TCR beta chains associated with cytomegalovirus. It was suggested by the authors that the approach could potentially be generalized to other disease states and immunological phenotypes.

The specimen sequenced was PBMCs. The sequence is built from TRBV4-1 and TRBJ2-3; the D gene assignment is ambiguous. The receptor was isolated from a man aged 18-30 years in good health and CMV-seropositive. The nucleotides read TGCGCCAGCAGCCGCGAGAACCGAGCCACAGATACGCAGTATTTT. Translation gives CASSRENRATDTQYF.